This TCR beta chain was profiled in a study of cytomegalovirus exposure and HLA in healthy donors. The PCR employed 60 Vbeta primers together with 13 Jbeta primers. The repertoire was sequenced with immunoSEQ multiplex PCR; TCRdb's copy has only in-frame clones and lacks some. Of 150,000 to 180,000 clones in the sample, more than 70% were seen once. Comment on this clone: Its antigen is undetermined.

V was pared by 4 bases and J by 6 bases, with 16 bases between. The CDR3 length is 15 residues. Germline CDR1 is LNHDA and CDR2 is SQIVND (reference sequence). Study results and caveats: A later analysis found that most CMV-associated TCR beta chains appeared HLA-restricted. Later work associated approximately 17,000 TCR beta sequences with HLA alleles at 0.05 false discovery rate. Of the V segments, some could not be distinguished, including TRBV6-2 and TRBV6-3, and were excluded.

Specimen: PBMCs. The TCR was taken from a woman between 40 and 50 years old in good health and CMV-seropositive. J is TRBJ2-1 and V is TRBV19, with a weak D call TRBD2 (6 bases). CDR3 sequence reads: CASSTLRGTVNEQFF. In nucleotides, the CDR3 is TGTGCCAGTAGTACCTTGCGGGGTACGGTCAATGAGCAGTTCTTC.